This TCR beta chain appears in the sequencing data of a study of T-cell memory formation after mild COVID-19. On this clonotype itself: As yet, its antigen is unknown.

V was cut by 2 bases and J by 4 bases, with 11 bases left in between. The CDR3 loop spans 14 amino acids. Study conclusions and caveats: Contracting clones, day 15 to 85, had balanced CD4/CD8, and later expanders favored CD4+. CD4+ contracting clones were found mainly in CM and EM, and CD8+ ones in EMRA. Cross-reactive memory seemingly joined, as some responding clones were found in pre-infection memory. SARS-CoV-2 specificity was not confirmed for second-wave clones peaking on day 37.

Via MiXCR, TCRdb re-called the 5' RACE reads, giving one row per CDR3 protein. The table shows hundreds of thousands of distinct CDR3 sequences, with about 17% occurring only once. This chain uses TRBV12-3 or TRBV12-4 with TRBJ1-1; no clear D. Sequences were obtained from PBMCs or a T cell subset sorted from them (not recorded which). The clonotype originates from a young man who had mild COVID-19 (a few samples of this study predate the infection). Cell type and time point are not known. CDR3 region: CASSLPGMSTEAFF. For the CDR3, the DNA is TGTGCCAGCAGTTTACCGGGCATGTCCACTGAAGCTTTCTTT.